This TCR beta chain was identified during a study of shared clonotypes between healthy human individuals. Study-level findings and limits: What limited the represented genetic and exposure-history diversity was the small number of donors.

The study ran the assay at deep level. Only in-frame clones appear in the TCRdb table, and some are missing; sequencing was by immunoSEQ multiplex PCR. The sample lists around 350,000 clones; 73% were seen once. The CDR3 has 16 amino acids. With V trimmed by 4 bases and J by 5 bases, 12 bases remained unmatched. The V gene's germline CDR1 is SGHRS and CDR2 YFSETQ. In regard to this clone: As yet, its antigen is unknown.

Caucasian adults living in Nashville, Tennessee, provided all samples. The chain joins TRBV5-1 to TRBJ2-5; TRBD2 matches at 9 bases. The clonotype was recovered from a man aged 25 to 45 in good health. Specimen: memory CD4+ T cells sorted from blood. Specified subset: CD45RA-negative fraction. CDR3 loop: CASSLMTSGGGETQYF. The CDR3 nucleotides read TGCGCCAGCAGCCTAATGACTAGCGGTGGGGGGGAGACCCAGTACTTC.